What follows is one T cell receptor beta chain and its context. This entry belongs to a study of blood T cell repertoires in COVID-19. The CDR3 runs to 15 residues. Germline CDR1 MNHEY, CDR2 SVGAGI. V shed 0 bases and J 4 bases; nucleotides not matched to a gene: 0. Measured with immunoSEQ multiplex PCR; TCRdb has only the in-frame clones, and not every one. The profile shows approximately 28,000 clones, around 94% of them singletons. The sequence was obtained from a woman in her seventies with COVID-19, enrolled during active disease. The sequenced material came from peripheral blood. The chain employs TRBV6-5 and TRBJ2-2, with 9 bases aligning to TRBD2. CDR3 in amino acids: CASSYSSGSTGELFF. CDR3 bases: TGTGCCAGCAGTTACTCTAGCGGGAGCACCGGGGAGCTGTTTTTT.